The 32 T cell receptor beta chains given below trace back to one sample, sequenced in a study of T cell changes during pregnancy in multiple sclerosis (dated by TCRdb to between 2019 and 2020). Library method: the immunoSEQ multiplex PCR assay. In its TCRdb copy, this immuneACCESS table keeps in-frame sequences only and misses some clones. Where compared with another copy, unresolved V genes explain less than half of these, and the others have no known cause. Present in this sample are fewer than 85,000 clones, 80% to 95% of which were seen just once. The top ten clones comprise approximately 1.6% of the sample. The source material was peripheral blood, sampled in the first trimester of pregnancy. The receptors were sampled from a female donor in good health, enrolled as a control in a pregnancy study.

J is TRBJ2-7 and V is TRBV4-1; 10 bases fit TRBD2. The germline V gene has CDR1 MGHRA and CDR2 YSYEKL. The CDR3 totals 17 residues. Trimming took 0 bases from V and 3 from J; bases not matched to a gene: 8. The CDR3 DNA sequence: TGCGCCAGCAGCCAAGATCCTAGGACTAGCGGAATCTACGAGCAGTACTTC. Amino acid sequence: CASSQDPRTSGIYEQYF.

V gene TRBV19 combines with J gene TRBJ2-2, with 7 bases lining up with TRBD1. CDR3 length equals 16 residues. CDR1 is LNHDA and CDR2 is SQIVND in the germline V gene (reference sequence). Unmatched junction bases numbered 5, after V lost 4 bases and J lost 0 bases. In DNA form, the CDR3 reads TGTGCCAGTAGTACTCGGACAGGTACGAACACCGGGGAGCTGTTTTTT. This encodes CASSTRTGTNTGELFF.

V gene TRBV7-9 combines with J gene TRBJ2-5; D gene uncertain. Germline V gene lookup returns CDR1 SEHNR and CDR2 FQNEAQ (reference sequence). Trimming cost V 3 bases and J 2 bases, with 4 bases left between them. The CDR3 runs to 12 residues. For the CDR3, the DNA is TGTGCCAGCAGCTTGCAGCAAGAGACCCAGTACTTC. Protein: CASSLQQETQYF.

This chain connects TRBV5-1 to TRBJ2-7, with 9 positions matching TRBD2. Trimming removed 6 bases from V and 2 bases from J; junction bases left unmatched: 6. The CDR3 spans 14 residues. The germline gives CDR1 SGHRS, CDR2 YFSETQ. The CDR3 reads CASTPSGDPYEQYF. The CDR3, as DNA: TGCGCCAGCACCCCTAGCGGGGACCCCTACGAGCAGTACTTC.

CDR3: CASSFTGNSYEQYF. In nucleotides, the CDR3 is TGTGCCAGCAGTTTTACCGGGAACTCCTACGAGCAGTACTTC. This chain uses TRBV28 with TRBJ2-7, with a weak D call TRBD2 (5 bases). Germline CDR1 and CDR2: MDHEN and SYDVKM. CDR3 length: 14 residues. V lost 3 bases and J 0 bases, leaving 9 bases between the germline ends.

V is TRBV6-6 and J is TRBJ2-7; 9 nucleotides align to TRBD2. After removal of 0 bases from V and 1 base from J, the junction contained 4 bases not matched to a gene. Germline CDR1 reads MNHNY; CDR2 reads SVGAGI (reference sequence). This CDR3 spans 16 amino acids. CDR3 amino acids: CASSYSGTSISYEQYF. For the CDR3, the DNA is TGTGCCAGCAGTTACTCGGGGACTAGCATTTCCTACGAGCAGTACTTC.

J is TRBJ2-3 and V is TRBV9, with TRBD2 matching 8 bases. This CDR3 contains 14 residues. J gave up 1 base and V 2 bases, and 0 bases lay outside the gene matches. CDR1 is SGDLS, CDR2 YYNGEE, per germline. This chain's CDR3 is CASSVSGGTDTQYF. The CDR3 region has the DNA TGTGCCAGCAGCGTTAGCGGGGGCACAGATACGCAGTATTTT.

J is TRBJ2-7 and V is TRBV28, with D possibly being TRBD2 (7 bases). Germline V gene data show CDR1 as MDHEN and CDR2 as SYDVKM. The length of the CDR3 is 16 residues. V was shortened by 5 bases and J by 2 bases, with 19 bases between the two germline ends. CDR3 sequence (DNA): TGTGCCAGCAGTATCCCCTGGGCGGGGGCCACCTACGAGCAGTACTTC. It translates to CASSIPWAGATYEQYF. The whole variable domain, filled in from reference TRBV28 and TRBJ2-7, reads DVKVTQSSRYLVKRTGEKVFLECVQDMDHENMFWYRQDPGLGLRLIYFSYDVKMKEKGDIPEGYSVSREKKERFSLILESASTNQTSMYLCASSIPWAGATYEQYFGPGTRLTVT.

The chain couples TRBV4-1 to TRBJ1-1; D is possibly TRBD1 (6 bases). The germline CDR1 and CDR2 sequences are MGHRA and YSYEKL. CDR3 length equals 15 residues. V was trimmed by 0 bases and J by 5 bases, leaving 13 bases between them. CDR3: CASSQDRGRSTEAFF. The CDR3 DNA sequence: TGCGCCAGCAGCCAAGACAGGGGCCGGAGTACTGAAGCTTTCTTT.

A single count supports this clone. This rearrangement joins TRBV27 to TRBJ1-4; possibly TRBD1 for D (5 bases). Germline V gene sequence: CDR1 MNHEY, CDR2 SMNVEV (reference sequence). The CDR3 is 14 amino acids. The V end was cut by 6 bases, the J end by 2 bases, with 10 bases between. In DNA form, the CDR3 reads TGTGCCAGCAGACCAGGGAGGACTAATGAAAAACTGTTTTTT. Its protein is CASRPGRTNEKLFF. Full variable domain (remainder filled in from reference TRBV27 and TRBJ1-4): EAQVTQNPRYLITVTGKKLTVTCSQNMNHEYMSWYRQDPGLGLRQIYYSMNVEVTDKGDVPEGYKVSRKEKRNFPLILESPSPNQTSLYFCASRPGRTNEKLFFGSGTQLSVL.

The J gene is TRBJ2-1, the V gene TRBV27; maybe TRBD2 (5 bases). This CDR3 has 15 amino acids. With 6 bases removed from V and 2 bases from J, the gap between germline ends came to 14 bases. CDR1 is MNHEY and CDR2 is SMNVEV in the germline V gene (reference sequence). The CDR3 is CASRERVGPYNEQFF. DNA for the CDR3: TGTGCCAGCAGGGAGAGGGTTGGTCCCTACAATGAGCAGTTCTTC.

The genes are TRBV27 and TRBJ2-6; possible D gene TRBD2, 5 bases. The germline V gene has CDR1 MNHEY and CDR2 SMNVEV (reference sequence). The CDR3 contains 18 residues. The germline V and J ends were trimmed by 6 bases and 0 bases, with 18 bases remaining between them. The CDR3 sequence is CASRQTPGILSGANVLTF. DNA for the CDR3: TGTGCCAGCAGACAGACTCCGGGAATTCTCTCTGGGGCCAACGTCCTGACTTTC.

The rearrangement links TRBV6-5 to TRBJ1-4; D uncertain. The length of the CDR3 is 14 residues. The V end was cut by 5 bases, the J end by 8 bases, with 15 bases between. Germline V CDR1 and CDR2: MNHEY, SVGAGI. CDR3 residues: CASSLDPGGEKLFF. The CDR3 DNA is TGTGCCAGCAGTCTCGACCCGGGTGGGGAAAAACTGTTTTTT.

This clone appeared once. V and J are TRBV6-5 and TRBJ2-7, with 11 nucleotides matching TRBD2. CDR1 and CDR2 (germline): MNHEY, SVGAGI. This CDR3 has 15 residues. Unmatched junction bases numbered 2, after V lost 2 bases and J lost 2 bases. Here the CDR3 DNA reads TGTGCCAGCAGTTACGGGACTAGCGGCACCTACGAGCAGTACTTC. Protein: CASSYGTSGTYEQYF.

The chain is built from TRBV18 and TRBJ2-1; 9 nucleotides align to TRBD2. The CDR3 has 16 residues. Germline-derived CDR1 and CDR2 are KGHSH and LQKENI. V trimming: 0 bases; J trimming: 3 bases; junction bases outside the gene matches: 3. The CDR3 reads CASSPPSAGGYNEQFF. The CDR3 region has the DNA TGTGCCAGCTCACCACCTTCAGCGGGGGGCTACAATGAGCAGTTCTTC.

V is TRBV5-4 and J is TRBJ1-2; D possibly corresponds to TRBD1 (6 bases). Germline V gene sequence: CDR1 SGHNT, CDR2 YYREEE (reference sequence). V shed 5 bases and J shed 4 bases, with 12 bases lying between them. This CDR3 has 13 residues. CDR3 in DNA: TGTGCCAGCAGTACGGACAGCCTCTATGGCTACACCTTC. Translation gives CASSTDSLYGYTF.

This clone was detected once. The CDR3 here is CASSFSRVDQPQHF. The CDR3 DNA reads TGTGCCAGCAGTTTCTCCAGGGTGGATCAGCCCCAGCATTTT. The V gene is TRBV28, the J gene TRBJ1-5; TRBD1 is a possible D gene (5 bases). CDR3 size: 14 residues. Germline lookup yields CDR1 MDHEN and CDR2 SYDVKM. Trimming removed 3 bases from V and 5 bases from J, with 11 bases in between.

V gene TRBV7-2 combines with J gene TRBJ2-1, with D uncertain. In germline, CDR1 is SGHTA, CDR2 FQGNSA. The CDR3 is 15 amino acids. The V and J ends lost 5 bases and 4 bases respectively, with 15 bases between them. The CDR3, as DNA: TGTGCCAGCAGCCCGAGCCTAACTCGATACAATGAGCAGTTCTTC. Its translation: CASSPSLTRYNEQFF.

The chain recombines TRBV5-4 with TRBJ2-1; TRBD1 might be the D (6 bases). Germline CDR1 is SGHNT and CDR2 is YYREEE (reference sequence). V lost 5 bases and J lost 4, with 19 bases in between. CDR3 length: 16 amino acids. CDR3 protein: CASSSAGRGNYNEQFF. CDR3 bases: TGTGCCAGCAGTTCCGCGGGTAGGGGGAATTACAATGAGCAGTTCTTC. The full variable domain, completed using reference TRBV5-4 and TRBJ2-1, is ETGVTQSPTHLIKTRGQQVTLRCSSQSGHNTVSWYQQALGQGPQFIFQYYREEENGRGNFPPRFSGLQFPNYSSELNVNALELDDSALYLCASSSAGRGNYNEQFFGPGTRLTVL.

The chain has TRBV5-5 and TRBJ2-1; D might be TRBD1 (5 bases). Germline V CDR1 and CDR2: SGHKS, YYEKEE (reference sequence). The CDR3 spans 13 residues. Trimming left V 3 bases short and J 6 bases short, with 10 bases between. CDR3 in amino acids: CASSWDDSNEQFF. The CDR3 region has the DNA TGTGCCAGCAGCTGGGATGACAGCAATGAGCAGTTCTTC.

The chain has TRBV28 and TRBJ1-4; 10 bases are a match to TRBD1. V lost 5 bases, J lost 6 bases, and 6 bases stayed unmatched. The V gene's germline CDR1 is MDHEN and CDR2 SYDVKM. The CDR3 has 15 amino acids. The CDR3 DNA reads TGTGCCAGCAGTGGGACAGGGGCACATGATGAAAAACTGTTTTTT. It translates to CASSGTGAHDEKLFF.

CDR3 sequence reads: CASRQGNLYNSPLHF. The DNA for the CDR3 is TGTGCCAGCAGACAGGGGAATCTTTATAATTCACCCCTCCACTTT. This chain connects TRBV6-5 to TRBJ1-6, with TRBD1 matching 7 bases. Germline trimming cut 6 bases from V and 4 bases from J; bases unmatched to any gene: 6. This CDR3 contains 15 residues. Germline CDR1 reads MNHEY; CDR2 reads SVGAGI.

This rearrangement joins TRBV5-6 to TRBJ2-3; TRBD2 matches 10 bases. Per the germline V gene, CDR1 is SGHDT and CDR2 is YYEEEE. Trimming at V came to 3 bases and at J to 1 base, leaving 5 bases not matched to a gene. The CDR3 is 16 residues long. Here the CDR3 reads CASSSSGRGRTDTQYF. DNA of the CDR3: TGTGCCAGCAGCTCTAGCGGGAGAGGGCGCACAGATACGCAGTATTTT.

This chain connects TRBV6-1 to TRBJ2-2, with 13 bases that match TRBD2. Germline V gene sequence: CDR1 MNHNS, CDR2 SASEGT. The CDR3 is made up of 17 amino acids. Losses at the gene ends were 2 bases for V and 6 bases for J; bases not matched to a gene: 6. The CDR3: CASSESRTSGSSGELFF. The CDR3 nucleotides read TGTGCCAGCAGTGAAAGCAGGACTAGCGGGAGTTCCGGGGAGCTGTTTTTT.

The gene calls are TRBV5-1 and TRBJ1-4; tentatively, D is TRBD1 (5 bases). V shed 4 bases and J shed 0 bases, with 16 bases lying between them. The V gene's germline CDR1 is SGHRS and CDR2 YFSETQ. CDR3 length equals 17 residues. CDR3 sequence reads: CASSPGGWTATNEKLFF. The CDR3, as DNA: TGCGCCAGCAGCCCGGGGGGTTGGACTGCAACTAATGAAAAACTGTTTTTT. The full variable domain, completed using reference TRBV5-1 and TRBJ1-4, is KAGVTQTPRYLIKTRGQQVTLSCSPISGHRSVSWYQQTPGQGLQFLFEYFSETQRNKGNFPGRFSGRQFSNSRSEMNVSTLELGDSALYLCASSPGGWTATNEKLFFGSGTQLSVL.

The gene calls are TRBV11-3 and TRBJ2-5; maybe TRBD2 (5 bases). The CDR3 loop spans 13 amino acids. V lost 5 bases, J lost 5 bases, and 12 bases lay in between. Germline-derived CDR1 and CDR2 are SGHNT and YENEEA. The CDR3 loop reads CASSLLRGETQYF. DNA of the CDR3: TGTGCCAGCAGCCTCCTCCGAGGGGAGACCCAGTACTTC.

V and J are TRBV6-6 and TRBJ1-3; D uncertain. Germline V lookup: CDR1 MNHNY, CDR2 SVGAGI (reference sequence). This CDR3 spans 14 amino acids. V lost 6 bases and J 0 bases, leaving 9 bases between the germline ends. The CDR3 DNA follows: TGTGCCAGCAGAGAACTAAGCTCTGGAAACACCATATATTTT. This sequence encodes CASRELSSGNTIYF.

In this sample, this clone turned up once. This chain's CDR3 is CASSQDRGITEAFF. The CDR3, as DNA: TGTGCCAGCAGCCAGGACAGGGGTATTACTGAAGCTTTCTTT. The chain is built from TRBV2 and TRBJ1-1, with 9 positions matching TRBD1. After removal of 6 bases from V and 5 bases from J, the junction contained 7 bases not matched to a gene. Per the germline V gene, CDR1 is SNHLY and CDR2 is FYNNEI. The CDR3 is made up of 14 amino acids. The entire variable domain, with the rest obtained from reference TRBV2 and TRBJ1-1, is as follows: EPEVTQTPSHQVTQMGQEVILRCVPISNHLYFYWYRQILGQKVEFLVSFYNNEISEKSEIFDDQFSVERPDGSNFTLKIRSTKLEDSAMYFCASSQDRGITEAFFGQGTRLTVV.

V usage is TRBV5-1 and J usage is TRBJ1-1; D is perhaps TRBD1 (5 bases). V lost 3 bases and J lost 2, with 14 bases in between. Germline V gives CDR1 SGHRS, CDR2 YFSETQ. The CDR3 contains 15 residues. The CDR3 protein is CASSSAGHANTEAFF. The CDR3 region has the DNA TGCGCCAGCAGCTCCGCTGGACACGCCAACACTGAAGCTTTCTTT.

The genes are TRBV21-1 and TRBJ1-5; TRBD1, the D gene given by the table, was not confirmed from the DNA. TRBV21-1 is a recognized pseudogene. The CDR3 contains 17 residues. CDR3 loop: CASSKMGQPYSNQPQHF. The CDR3 nucleotides read TGTGCCAGCAGCAAAATGGGACAGCCATATAGCAATCAGCCCCAGCATTTT.

The V gene is TRBV4-1, the J gene TRBJ1-1; D unclear. Germline V gives CDR1 MGHRA, CDR2 YSYEKL. Trimming shortened V by 1 base and J by 1 base, and 10 bases separated the two germline ends. The CDR3 runs to 15 residues. This CDR3 is CASSQVFYQNTEAFF. CDR3 DNA: TGCGCCAGCAGCCAAGTATTCTACCAGAACACTGAAGCTTTCTTT.

For the CDR3, the DNA is TGTGCCAGCAGTGACTCAGGGCAGGGTAACACCGGGGAGCTGTTTTTT. As protein: CASSDSGQGNTGELFF. The chain links TRBV6-4 to TRBJ2-2, with a weak D call TRBD1 (5 bases). Per the germline V gene, CDR1 is MRHNA and CDR2 is SNTAGT. CDR3 length equals 16 residues. Trimming shortened V by 0 bases and J by 2 bases, and 10 bases separated the two germline ends.